This TCR beta chain was identified in a study of response to subunit inactivated influenza vaccine. Study-level findings and limits: The authors suggested that few new T cells are recruited per seasonal influenza vaccination.

TCRdb reanalysed the RT-PCR reads using MiXCR and keeps one entry per CDR3 protein. The sample carries approximately 500,000 distinct CDR3 sequences, 13% recorded once. In this sample, this clonotype turned up a few times. Antigen: not known. The sequenced sample was PBMCs from blood, obtained roughly 48 days after vaccination. This clonotype was sampled from a man aged 45-65 years who received an inactivated influenza vaccine.

As DNA, the CDR3 is TGTGCCAGCAGTTATAGGGGACTAGCGGGAGGAAATGAGCAGTTCTTC. It is translated as CASSYRGLAGGNEQFF. The chain recombines TRBV28 with TRBJ2-1; TRBD2 matches 15 bases. Germline CDR1 and CDR2: MDHEN and SYDVKM. Trimming removed 4 bases from V and 7 bases from J; junction bases left unmatched: 5. The CDR3 runs 16 residues.